This TCR beta chain was recorded in a study of cytomegalovirus exposure and HLA in healthy donors. Overall study results and limits: A later analysis linked a missense variant in DCLRE1C to the trimming of TCR beta V and J genes. Reports showed the classifier diagnosing cytomegalovirus status with high specificity and sensitivity.

Primers for the PCR totalled 60 Vbeta and 13 Jbeta. The method was immunoSEQ multiplex PCR; TCRdb's version includes in-frame clones alone and lacks a portion of them. The sample holds approximately 100,000 clones. The J segment lost 5 bases and the V segment lost 5 bases, leaving 5 bases of the junction unmatched. Per the germline V gene, CDR1 is SEHNR and CDR2 is FQNEAQ (reference sequence). This CDR3 comprises 14 residues. On this clone: As yet, its antigen is unknown.

The chain combines TRBV7-9 with TRBJ1-2, with 10 nucleotides matching TRBD1. The clonotype originates from a man aged 35 to 55 in good health and CMV-seronegative. Specimen: PBMCs. The CDR3 DNA reads TGTGCCAGCAGCCCTGGACAGGGGGGATATGGCTACACCTTC. It yields the protein CASSPGQGGYGYTF.